Below, 25 T cell receptor beta chains from the same sample are listed, as sequenced in a study of Graves' ophthalmopathy and Graves' hyperthyroidism. Using RNA transcripts, the TCR beta CDR3 regions were amplified. Following a first-round RT-PCR that used HTBI primers, a second-round multiplex PCR was carried out. Each CDR3 protein gets one entry after TCRdb re-called the multiplex PCR reads with MiXCR. The profile shows approximately 1.2 million distinct CDR3 sequences, about two fifths of them singletons. The material sequenced was peripheral blood or thyroid tissue (not recorded which). The receptors shown here come from an adult man with Graves' hyperthyroidism.

Ten or more counts support this clonotype. This chain uses TRBV6-5 with TRBJ2-7; 10 nucleotides line up with TRBD1. Germline CDR1 and CDR2: MNHEY and SVGAGI. V trimming: 6 bases; J trimming: 9 bases; junction bases outside the gene matches: 8. The CDR3 runs 13 residues. The CDR3, as DNA: TGTGCCAGCAGCCCGGGACAGGGGTTAGTGCAGTACTTC. It encodes CASSPGQGLVQYF.

V gene TRBV7-9 combines with J gene TRBJ1-2; perhaps TRBD1 as D (5 bases). Between the trimmed V and J ends, which lost 4 bases and 8 bases, there was a span of 11 bases. There are 12 residues in the CDR3. Looked up from germline, CDR1 is SEHNR and CDR2 is FQNEAQ (reference sequence). CDR3 residues: CASSSSGHGYTF. CDR3 in DNA: TGTGCCAGCAGCTCCTCGGGGCACGGCTACACCTTC.

The V gene is TRBV11-2, the J gene TRBJ1-6; 9 bases match TRBD1. With V trimmed by 5 bases and J by 8 bases, 10 bases remained unmatched. Germline V CDR1 and CDR2: SGHAT, FQNNGV. The CDR3 length is 16 residues. CDR3 nucleotides: TGTGCCAGCAGCGCCGTCCCGGGACAGGGCTATTCACCCCTCCACTTT. The encoded protein is CASSAVPGQGYSPLHF.

As concerns this clonotype: Given the absence of the conserved phenylalanine or tryptophan at the CDR3 end, a read error is likely. Because the CDR3's place on the DNA is in doubt, the DNA is left out and the CDR3 is given as listed by TCRdb. The chain combines TRBV15 with TRBJ2-6. Germline V gives CDR1 LNHNV, CDR2 YYDKDF (reference sequence). The CDR3 comprises 8 residues, both ends counted. CDR3 residues: CATSGGTS.

The table lists this clonotype with a few counts. The chain joins TRBV16 to TRBJ2-7; D remains unclear. This CDR3 spans 11 amino acids. V was pared by 2 bases and J by 6 bases, with 5 bases between. CDR1 is KGHSY, CDR2 FQNENV, per germline. CDR3 protein: CASSQQTEQYF. The CDR3 coding sequence is TGTGCCAGCAGCCAACAAACCGAGCAGTACTTC.

This clonotype was counted only a few times. The DNA is omitted, as the CDR3 cannot be located on it reliably, and the CDR3 follows TCRdb's listing. The gene calls are TRBV9 and TRBJ1-3. Both ends counted, the CDR3 spans 18 residues. CDR1 and CDR2 from the germline V gene are SGDLS and YYNGEE. The CDR3 protein is CACSVEDRGTSSGNTIYF.

V gene TRBV25-1 combines with J gene TRBJ2-5, with a weak D call TRBD1 (5 bases). Trimming shortened V by 6 bases and J by 5 bases, and 19 bases separated the two germline ends. This CDR3 spans 15 amino acids. In germline, CDR1 is MGHDK, CDR2 SYGVNS. CDR3 nucleotide sequence: TGTGCCAGCAGCCAAGTGGTCGGACCAGGGGAGACCCAGTACTTC. This gives the protein CASSQVVGPGETQYF.

The chain joins TRBV7-2 to TRBJ1-6; D perhaps matches TRBD1 (6 bases). V lost 1 base, J lost 10 bases, and 11 bases lay in between. Germline V gives CDR1 SGHTA, CDR2 FQGNSA. The CDR3 has 14 residues. The CDR3 loop is CASSLVQGRSPLHF. CDR3 DNA: TGTGCCAGCAGCTTAGTTCAGGGGCGCTCACCCCTCCACTTT.

This chain links TRBV24-1 with TRBJ2-2, with D perhaps assigned TRBD1 or TRBD2 (5 bases each). CDR1 and CDR2 from the germline V gene are KGHDR and SFDVKD. CDR3 length: 15 residues. V dropped 11 bases and J dropped 4 bases, with 19 bases sitting between them. The CDR3 nucleotides are TGTGCCAGCAGGGACCGCGGCAGACGCACCGGGGAGCTGTTTTTT. It is translated as CASRDRGRRTGELFF.

The rearrangement links TRBV15 to TRBJ2-3; D gene unclear. Germline V gene data show CDR1 as LNHNV and CDR2 as YYDKDF (reference sequence). V lost 5 bases and J lost 5, with 8 bases in between. The CDR3 is 12 amino acids. This chain's CDR3 is CATSGVKDTQYF. CDR3 DNA: TGTGCCACCAGCGGGGTCAAAGATACGCAGTATTTT.

V and J are TRBV2 and TRBJ2-7; 11 bases align to TRBD1. The V gene end was trimmed by 8 bases and the J gene end by 5 bases; junction bases not matched to a gene: 5. There are 13 residues in the CDR3. Germline V gene lookup returns CDR1 SNHLY and CDR2 FYNNEI. CDR3 loop: CASQGTGGNEQYF. CDR3 coding DNA: TGTGCCAGCCAAGGGACAGGGGGTAACGAGCAGTACTTC.

The chain employs TRBV7-2 and TRBJ2-7; 9 bases fit TRBD1. V was clipped by 5 bases and J by 2 bases; unmatched bases: 10. The CDR3 runs 16 residues. In germline, CDR1 is SGHTA, CDR2 FQGNSA. The CDR3 region has the DNA TGTGCCAGCAGCCGATTGGACAGGGGTCCGACCTACGAGCAGTACTTC. This sequence encodes CASSRLDRGPTYEQYF.

This clonotype has at least ten counts. The chain couples TRBV29-1 to TRBJ2-7; 8 bases are shared with TRBD1. The V and J ends lost 5 bases and 4 bases, in that order; junction bases with no gene match: 13. The germline V gene has CDR1 SQVTM and CDR2 ANQGSEA. The CDR3 runs to 15 residues. This CDR3 reads CSVKNVGTGQYEQYF. The CDR3 coding sequence is TGCAGCGTTAAAAATGTCGGGACAGGCCAATACGAGCAGTACTTC.

This clonotype has just a few counts. The chain joins TRBV28 to TRBJ1-5; TRBD1 aligns across 8 bases. The CDR3 consists of 15 residues. With 4 bases clipped from V and 3 bases from J, the junction kept 5 bases outside the gene matches. CDR1 is MDHEN and CDR2 is SYDVKM in the germline V gene. In nucleotides, the CDR3 is TGTGCCAGCAGTTCTGGGACAGGATTCAATCAGCCCCAGCATTTT. As protein: CASSSGTGFNQPQHF.

This rearrangement joins TRBV10-3 to TRBJ1-5, with D uncertain. Trimming pared 2 bases from V and 5 bases from J, leaving 10 bases between. Germline V CDR1 and CDR2: ENHRY, SYGVKD. CDR3 size: 14 residues. In DNA, the CDR3 is TGTGCCATCAGTGAGGAGGCGTGGGATCAGCCCCAGCATTTT. It is translated as CAISEEAWDQPQHF.

This clonotype was recorded many times. The chain links TRBV7-9 to TRBJ1-1; D uncertain. Germline lookup yields CDR1 SEHNR and CDR2 FQNEAQ (reference sequence). Trimming removed 3 bases at V and 0 bases at J, with 8 bases between. There are 14 residues in the CDR3. CDR3: CASSFPDMNTEAFF. CDR3 nucleotide sequence: TGTGCCAGCAGCTTTCCAGACATGAACACTGAAGCTTTCTTT.

This clonotype has a handful of counts. The rearrangement uses TRBV19 and TRBJ2-7; 9 bases fit TRBD2. Losses at the gene ends were 5 bases for V and 1 base for J; bases not matched to a gene: 9. Per the germline V gene, CDR1 is LNHDA and CDR2 is SQIVND (reference sequence). The CDR3 spans 16 residues. CDR3 DNA: TGTGCCAGTAGTGAACTAGCGGGTGGCAGGTCCTACGAGCAGTACTTC. Its translation: CASSELAGGRSYEQYF. Complete variable domain (other parts from reference TRBV19 and TRBJ2-7): DGGITQSPKYLFRKEGQNVTLSCEQNLNHDAMYWYRQDPGQGLRLIYYSQIVNDFQKGDIAEGYSVSREKKESFPLTVTSAQKNPTAFYLCASSELAGGRSYEQYFGPGTRLTVT.

The chain links TRBV24-1 to TRBJ2-5; 8 positions agree with TRBD2. CDR1 and CDR2 from the germline V gene are KGHDR and SFDVKD. The CDR3 contains 15 residues. J gave up 2 bases and V 2 bases, and 3 bases lay outside the gene matches. This CDR3 is CATSDSTGGQETQYF. The CDR3 coding sequence is TGTGCCACCAGTGATTCGACGGGGGGGCAAGAGACCCAGTACTTC.

This clonotype was observed a handful of times. V and J are TRBV6-5 and TRBJ1-1, with D perhaps TRBD1 (5 bases). The CDR3 is 13 amino acids. V was pared by 7 bases and J by 1 base, with 10 bases between. From germline, CDR1 is MNHEY and CDR2 SVGAGI. CDR3 amino acids: CASTVGGNTEAFF. The CDR3 DNA reads TGTGCCAGCACCGTCGGGGGGAACACTGAAGCTTTCTTT.

The table lists this clonotype with many counts. V is TRBV6-2 or TRBV6-3 and J is TRBJ2-5, with a weak D call TRBD1 (5 bases). Germline values: CDR1 MNHEY, CDR2 SVGEGT. V was pared by 5 bases and J by 7 bases, with 8 bases between. CDR3 size: 11 residues. The CDR3 here is CASSPQGTQYF. CDR3 DNA: TGTGCCAGCAGTCCCCAGGGGACCCAGTACTTC.

Comment on this clonotype: A much larger clone is a single base away; this may be a read error. This chain links TRBV19 with TRBJ2-5, with D possibly being TRBD1 (7 bases). CDR1 and CDR2 from the germline V gene are LNHDA and SQIVND (reference sequence). V was clipped by 8 bases and J by 5 bases, with 15 bases between them. The CDR3 runs 13 residues. This CDR3 is CASQGGPHETQYF. In nucleotides, the CDR3 is TGTGCCAGTCAGGGGGGTCCCCACGAGACCCAGTACTTC.

This clonotype was seen a handful of times. This sequence joins TRBV9 and TRBJ1-4; 10 bases line up with TRBD1. Germline V lookup: CDR1 SGDLS, CDR2 YYNGEE. The CDR3 spans 15 residues. J gave up 4 bases and V 10 bases, and 10 bases lay outside the gene matches. The CDR3 here is CASRDRGLDNEKLFF. The DNA for the CDR3 is TGTGCCTCCCGGGACAGGGGTTTGGATAATGAAAAACTGTTTTTT.

The V gene is TRBV30, the J gene TRBJ1-4; maybe TRBD1 (5 bases). Trimming shortened V by 4 bases and J by 6 bases, and 6 bases separated the two germline ends. The V gene's germline CDR1 is GTSNPN and CDR2 SVGIG (reference sequence). The CDR3 length is 11 residues. Written as DNA, the CDR3 is TGTGCCTGGATGACAGATGAAAAACTGTTTTTT. Its protein product is CAWMTDEKLFF. Full variable domain (missing parts from reference TRBV30 and TRBJ1-4): SQTIHQWPATLVQPVGSPLSLECTVEGTSNPNLYWYRQAAGRGLQLLFYSVGIGQISSEVPQNLSASRPQDRQFILSSKKLLLSDSGFYLCAWMTDEKLFFGSGTQLSVL.

In regard to this clonotype: A much larger clone lies one base from this, so it may be a read error. The conserved phenylalanine or tryptophan normally closing the CDR3 is absent here, so this likely arose from a read error. This sequence joins TRBV9 and TRBJ1-2; D may be TRBD1 (5 bases). Germline CDR1 and CDR2: SGDLS and YYNGEE. V lost 4 bases and J lost 2, with 12 bases in between. This CDR3 is built from 14 residues. The CDR3 bases are TGTGCCAGCAGCCATTACAGGACAAACTATGGCTACACCTCC. Amino acids: CASSHYRTNYGYTS.

This clonotype showed up just a few times. This rearrangement joins TRBV9 to TRBJ2-5; no clear D gene. Trimming removed 0 bases from V and 5 bases from J, with 11 bases in between. The CDR3 contains 14 residues. Germline V gives CDR1 SGDLS, CDR2 YYNGEE. CDR3 sequence: CASSVGVGMETQYF. CDR3 DNA: TGTGCCAGCAGCGTAGGCGTAGGGATGGAGACCCAGTACTTC.